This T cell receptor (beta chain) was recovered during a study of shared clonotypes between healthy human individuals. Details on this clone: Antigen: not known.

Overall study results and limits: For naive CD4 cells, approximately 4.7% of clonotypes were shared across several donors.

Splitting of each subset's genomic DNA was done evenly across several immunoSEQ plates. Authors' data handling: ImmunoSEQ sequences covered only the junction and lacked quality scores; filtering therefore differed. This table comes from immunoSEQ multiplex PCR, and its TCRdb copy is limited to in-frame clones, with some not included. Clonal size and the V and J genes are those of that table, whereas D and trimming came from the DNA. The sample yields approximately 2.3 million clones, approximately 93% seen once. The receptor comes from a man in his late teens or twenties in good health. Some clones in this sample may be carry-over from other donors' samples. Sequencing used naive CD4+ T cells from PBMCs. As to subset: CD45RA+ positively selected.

The CDR3, as DNA: TGTGCCAGCAGCTTGGAGCTGAACACCGGGGAGCTGTTTTTT. As protein: CASSLELNTGELFF. This rearrangement joins TRBV5-4 to TRBJ2-2; no clear D gene. V was cut by 0 bases and J by 1 base, with 4 bases left in between. CDR3 length: 14 residues. Germline-derived CDR1 and CDR2 are SGHNT and YYREEE (reference sequence).